A single sample gave rise to the 21 T cell receptor beta chains below, sequenced in a study of blood T cell repertoires in COVID-19. TCRdb keeps only in-frame clones here, not all; method: immunoSEQ multiplex PCR. The sample consists of about 140,000 clones, around 83% of them appearing once. The sequenced material came from peripheral blood. The source is a human donor in a cohort sampled during active COVID-19.

J is TRBJ1-4 and V is TRBV7-8; TRBD1 is a possible D gene (6 bases). Germline V gene sequence: CDR1 SGHVS, CDR2 FQNEAQ. The V end lost 5 bases, the J end lost 8 bases, and 18 bases lay between the germline ends. The CDR3 spans 15 residues. DNA of the CDR3: TGTGCCAGCAGCGTCATCTTTACCGGACAGGAAAAACTGTTTTTT. It is translated as CASSVIFTGQEKLFF. The whole variable domain, filled in from reference TRBV7-8 and TRBJ1-4, reads GAGVSQSPRYKVAKRGQDVALRCDPISGHVSLFWYQQALGQGPEFLTYFQNEAQLDKSGLPSDRFFAERPEGSVSTLKIQRTQQEDSAVYLCASSVIFTGQEKLFFGSGTQLSVL.

Only a few counts were recorded for this clone. The V and J genes are TRBV12-3 or TRBV12-4 and TRBJ2-5; tentatively, D is TRBD2 (5 bases). Trimming shortened V by 3 bases and J by 1 base, and 6 bases separated the two germline ends. The CDR3 has 13 residues. The DNA of the CDR3 is TGTGCCAGCAGTTTTCGGGGCCAAGAGACCCAGTACTTC. Encoded protein: CASSFRGQETQYF.

Of note for this clone: Its ends do not fully match the called genes, so a read error is possible. The CDR3 spells CASSFQPSGRVSYEQYF. The CDR3 DNA reads as TGTGCTAGCAGCTTCCAACCTAGCGGGAGGGTTTCCTACGAGCAGTACTTC. The rearrangement uses TRBV7-7 and TRBJ2-7, with TRBD2 matching 12 bases. CDR1 and CDR2 from the germline V gene are SSHAT and FNYEAQ (reference sequence). This CDR3 spans 17 amino acids.

This chain joins TRBV27 and TRBJ2-5; 9 bases match TRBD2. There are 16 residues in the CDR3. V was pared by 0 bases and J by 6 bases, with 8 bases of the junction left unmatched. Germline V gene sequence: CDR1 MNHEY, CDR2 SMNVEV (reference sequence). DNA of the CDR3: TGTGCCAGCAGTTTATCGAGGGTAGCGGGAGTTCAGACCCAGTACTTC. Translation gives CASSLSRVAGVQTQYF.

V gene TRBV6-2 or TRBV6-3 combines with J gene TRBJ2-5; TRBD1 aligns across 9 bases. The CDR3 totals 18 residues. CDR1 and CDR2 (germline): MNHEY, SVGEGT. J was trimmed by 5 bases and V by 2 bases; bases with no gene match: 15. The CDR3 DNA sequence: TGTGCCAGCAGTTACCCTTCACAGGGGGCGCGGGGAGCGGAGACCCAGTACTTC. Protein product: CASSYPSQGARGAETQYF.

The chain couples TRBV10-1 to TRBJ1-3; 8 bases match TRBD1. The CDR3 runs 16 residues. Looked up from germline, CDR1 is WNHNN and CDR2 is SYGVQD (reference sequence). V lost 6 bases, J lost 1 base, and 8 bases stayed unmatched. DNA for the CDR3: TGCGCCAGCAGGTTGGGACAGGTACTATCTGGAAACACCATATATTTT. Protein product: CASRLGQVLSGNTIYF.

The chain combines TRBV3-1 (or the pseudogene TRBV3-2) with TRBJ2-1; unclear D gene. The CDR3 has 12 amino acids. Germline CDR1 LGHDT, CDR2 YNNKEL (reference sequence). Trimming shortened V by 0 bases and J by 7 bases, and 4 bases separated the two germline ends. As DNA, the CDR3 is TGTGCCAGCAGCCAAGATCCAAATGAGCAGTTCTTC. Protein sequence: CASSQDPNEQFF.

V usage is TRBV23-1 and J usage is TRBJ1-5; 9 nucleotides align to TRBD1. TRBV23-1 is reported as an ORF; its role is uncertain. V trimming: 1 base; J trimming: 3 bases; junction bases outside the gene matches: 13. The CDR3 runs 19 residues. CDR3 in amino acids: CASSQFNRGRRSYNQPQHF. The DNA for the CDR3 is TGCGCCAGCAGTCAATTCAACAGGGGGCGACGGAGCTACAATCAGCCCCAGCATTTT.

The genes are TRBV21-1 and TRBJ1-5; TRBD1, as called in the table, went unchecked against the DNA. TRBV21-1 is annotated as a pseudogene. This CDR3 is built from 17 residues. CDR3 sequence: CASSKEGRQGGNQPQHF. The CDR3 coding sequence is TGTGCCAGCAGCAAAGAGGGCAGGCAGGGGGGCAATCAGCCCCAGCATTTT.

The V call is TRBV5-6, the J call TRBJ2-2, with a weak D call TRBD2 (6 bases). This CDR3 has 14 amino acids. V lost 2 bases, J lost 8 bases, and 13 bases lay in between. CDR1 and CDR2 (germline): SGHDT, YYEEEE. This CDR3 is CASSFGTGAGELFF. DNA for the CDR3: TGTGCCAGCAGCTTTGGAACGGGAGCAGGGGAGCTGTTTTTT. Looking up the rest from reference TRBV5-6 and TRBJ2-2 gives the full variable domain: DAGVTQSPTHLIKTRGQQVTLRCSPKSGHDTVSWYQQALGQGPQFIFQYYEEEERQRGNFPDRFSGHQFPNYSSELNVNALLLGDSALYLCASSFGTGAGELFFGEGSRLTVL.

This chain joins TRBV5-5 and TRBJ1-6; 10 nucleotides align to TRBD1. The germline CDR1 and CDR2 sequences are SGHKS and YYEKEE (reference sequence). Trimming removed 4 bases from V and 6 bases from J; junction bases left unmatched: 4. CDR3 length: 15 amino acids. The CDR3 DNA is TGTGCCAGCAGCCGGGGACAGGGGATTAATTCACCCCTCCACTTT. Protein: CASSRGQGINSPLHF. The variable domain in full, completed from reference TRBV5-5 and TRBJ1-6, reads DAGVTQSPTHLIKTRGQQVTLRCSPISGHKSVSWYQQVLGQGPQFIFQYYEKEERGRGNFPDRFSARQFPNYSSELNVNALLLGDSALYLCASSRGQGINSPLHFGNGTRLTVT.

This chain connects TRBV5-1 to TRBJ2-3; TRBD1 agrees at 7 bases. V dropped 0 bases and J dropped 0; count of bases not matched to a gene: 7. The CDR3 extends over 17 amino acids. Germline CDR1 is SGHRS and CDR2 is YFSETQ. The CDR3 DNA follows: TGCGCCAGCAGCTTGGGCGGACAGGCCCTTAGCACAGATACGCAGTATTTT. This codes for CASSLGGQALSTDTQYF.

This clone was seen a few times. The CDR3 spells CASSQGDYLRDTQYF. The CDR3 DNA is TGTGCCAGCAGCCAAGGGGACTACTTACGAGATACGCAGTATTTT. This chain connects TRBV3-1 (or the pseudogene TRBV3-2) to TRBJ2-3, with 7 nucleotides matching TRBD2. Germline CDR1 is LGHDT and CDR2 is YNNKEL (reference sequence). The J segment lost 5 bases and the V segment lost 1 base, leaving 6 bases of the junction unmatched. The CDR3 is made up of 15 amino acids.

This sequence joins TRBV7-9 and TRBJ2-3; D is possibly TRBD2 (5 bases). Trimming removed 4 bases at V and 3 bases at J, with 14 bases between. The CDR3 consists of 15 residues. CDR1 SEHNR and CDR2 FQNEAQ come from the germline V gene (reference sequence). CDR3 sequence: CASSSSVASTDTQYF. The CDR3 DNA sequence: TGTGCCAGCAGCTCGTCTGTAGCGTCAACAGATACGCAGTATTTT. Full variable domain (outside the CDR3, taken from reference TRBV7-9 and TRBJ2-3): DTGVSQNPRHKITKRGQNVTFRCDPISEHNRLYWYRQTLGQGPEFLTYFQNEAQLEKSRLLSDRFSAERPKGSFSTLEIQRTEQGDSAMYLCASSSSVASTDTQYFGPGTRLTVL.

The V gene is TRBV7-2, the J gene TRBJ1-1; 8 positions match TRBD1. V gave up 5 bases and J gave up 1 base; unmatched junction bases: 3. The CDR3 is 14 amino acids. Germline CDR1 is SGHTA and CDR2 is FQGNSA. The CDR3 DNA sequence: TGTGCCAGCAGCAACGACAGGGGGAACACTGAAGCTTTCTTT. This translates into CASSNDRGNTEAFF.

The J gene is TRBJ2-1, the V gene TRBV10-3, with TRBD2 identical over 9 bases. Germline V gives CDR1 ENHRY, CDR2 SYGVKD. The CDR3 is 17 amino acids. The V gene end was trimmed by 0 bases and the J gene end by 4 bases; junction bases not matched to a gene: 7. The CDR3 DNA reads TGTGCCATCAGTGAGTCGAACGGCGGGAGGGGGTACAATGAGCAGTTCTTC. Its translation is CAISESNGGRGYNEQFF.

The chain carries TRBV29-1 and TRBJ1-3; tentatively, D is TRBD1 (6 bases). The CDR3 has 13 amino acids. Germline V lookup: CDR1 SQVTM, CDR2 ANQGSEA. V was clipped by 5 bases and J by 3 bases, with 11 bases between them. The CDR3 coding sequence is TGCAGCGTTCGGGGGGGCCGTGGAAACACCATATATTTT. Protein sequence: CSVRGGRGNTIYF.

The gene calls are TRBV2 and TRBJ2-4; tentative D call: TRBD2 (6 bases). Germline V gene data show CDR1 as SNHLY and CDR2 as FYNNEI. The V end was cut by 6 bases, the J end by 8 bases, with 14 bases between. The CDR3 has 13 residues. CDR3: CASRSGPGDIQYF. CDR3 coding DNA: TGTGCCAGCAGATCAGGCCCGGGGGACATTCAGTACTTC.

The chain joins TRBV7-9 to TRBJ1-5, with D perhaps matching TRBD1 (5 bases). Looked up from germline, CDR1 is SEHNR and CDR2 is FQNEAQ (reference sequence). The CDR3 has 16 amino acids. V dropped 5 bases and J dropped 2 bases, with 16 bases sitting between them. CDR3 residues: CASSPSDGTGNQPQHF. The CDR3 coding sequence is TGTGCCAGCAGCCCCTCAGACGGGACTGGCAATCAGCCCCAGCATTTT.

V usage is TRBV4-2 and J usage is TRBJ1-6; 9 nucleotides agree with TRBD1. This CDR3 has 15 residues. V lost 3 bases and J lost 5; bases outside the gene matches: 2. Germline V gene lookup returns CDR1 LGHNA and CDR2 YNFKEQ. Here the CDR3 DNA reads TGTGCCAGCAGCCACCGACAGGGGGATAATTCACCCCTCCACTTT. Amino acids: CASSHRQGDNSPLHF.

This rearrangement joins TRBV29-1 to TRBJ2-1; 7 bases map to TRBD1. Germline V gives CDR1 SQVTM, CDR2 ANQGSEA. Trimming cost V 0 bases and J 4 bases; bases outside gene matches: 9. CDR3 size: 16 residues. DNA for the CDR3: TGCAGCGTTGAAGATCGGTCTGGCAGGGGGTACAATGAGCAGTTCTTC. Its protein product is CSVEDRSGRGYNEQFF.